The 5 T cell receptor beta chains listed next were all sequenced from one sample in a study of CD8 T cells in ankylosing spondylitis. One entry per CDR3 protein, called by TCRdb with MiXCR from the 5' RACE reads. The sample lists nearly 350,000 distinct CDR3 sequences, roughly 14% occurring once. Specimen: blood, either unsorted or a sorted T cell fraction (not recorded which). These receptors came from a male donor with ankylosing spondylitis or in good health (not recorded which).

In its sample, this clonotype was seen a few times. The chain recombines TRBV3-1 with TRBJ2-2; D call uncertain. Germline-derived CDR1 and CDR2 are LGHDT and YNNKEL (reference sequence). This CDR3 is built from 14 residues. The V gene lost 4 bases and the J gene lost 5 bases, with 11 bases spanning the gap. The CDR3 protein is CASSPGSRTGELFF. The CDR3 DNA reads as TGTGCCAGCAGCCCCGGTTCAAGGACCGGGGAGCTGTTTTTT.

The chain recombines TRBV7-9 with TRBJ2-2; TRBD1 aligns across 7 bases. This CDR3 comprises 15 residues. Looked up from germline, CDR1 is SEHNR and CDR2 is FQNEAQ (reference sequence). V lost 5 bases, J lost 4 bases, and 7 bases stayed unmatched. The CDR3 loop is CASSPRGSGTGELFF. The CDR3 DNA reads TGTGCCAGCAGCCCCAGGGGGTCTGGCACCGGGGAGCTGTTTTTT.

This clonotype was counted at least ten times. V gene TRBV12-3 or TRBV12-4 combines with J gene TRBJ1-1, with D hard to call. The CDR3 runs 11 residues. The V end was cut by 7 bases, the J end by 4 bases, with 7 bases between. Here the CDR3 reads CASKPLTEAFF. DNA for the CDR3: TGTGCCAGCAAGCCGCTCACTGAAGCTTTCTTT.

The chain uses TRBV5-6 and TRBJ2-1; 8 nucleotides align to TRBD1. The germline gives CDR1 SGHDT, CDR2 YYEEEE. The CDR3 is made up of 16 amino acids. V lost 2 bases and J lost 1; bases outside the gene matches: 5. The DNA of the CDR3 is TGTGCCAGCAGCTTCTCCGGGACAGGATCCTACAATGAGCAGTTCTTC. Residues: CASSFSGTGSYNEQFF.

This sequence joins TRBV10-3 and TRBJ2-1, with a weak D call TRBD2 (6 bases). V lost 9 bases and J lost 4, with 22 bases in between. CDR3 length equals 16 residues. The germline CDR1 and CDR2 sequences are ENHRY and SYGVKD. This CDR3 reads CAMGTGTQLGYNEQFF. The CDR3 bases are TGTGCCATGGGGACCGGGACTCAGTTGGGTTACAATGAGCAGTTCTTC.